Listed below are T cell receptor beta chains from one sample, sequenced in a study of cytotoxic CD8 clonotypes in ibrutinib-treated CLL. Generated by immunoSEQ multiplex PCR, the TCRdb table keeps only in-frame clones and is missing some. The repertoire holds about 68,000 clones, with 80% as singletons. This material consisted of PBMCs, taken at disease progression, from a patient treated with ibrutinib. These receptors were collected from a human donor with chronic lymphocytic leukemia. Each CDR3 is given without its conserved first and last residue. The order of the fields is V gene, D gene, clone size, CDR3 protein. D genes are given only for firm matches. A row's size may be missing; if present it is once, few, many or a size class.

V: TRBV28
D: TRBD1
size: .
CDR3: ASSRNHRGYTEAF

V: TRBV18
D: TRBD2
size: .
CDR3: ASSPIRGESYEQY

V: TRBV2
D: .
size: few
CDR3: ASSLDTGELF

V: TRBV6-1
D: .
size: .
CDR3: ASRGPSGYT

V: TRBV6-5
D: .
size: once
CDR3: ASSYDGVDTQY

V: TRBV6-5
D: TRBD1
size: once
CDR3: ASSQRTGREKLF

V: TRBV29-1
D: .
size: .
CDR3: SVDVSGSTEAF

V: TRBV6-5
D: .
size: .
CDR3: ASRDGTLYETQY

V: TRBV10-2
D: .
size: few
CDR3: ASSATGGRNQPQH

V: TRBV19
D: .
size: once
CDR3: ASSTTVSSYEQY

V: TRBV7-9
D: .
size: .
CDR3: ASSEPRMGKNNSPLH

V: TRBV2
D: .
size: .
CDR3: ASSEAGADYQPQH

V: TRBV5-1
D: TRBD1
size: once
CDR3: ASSSGQGAGTEAF

V: TRBV9
D: TRBD2
size: .
CDR3: ASSYRDYTFYEQY

V: TRBV2
D: .
size: .
CDR3: ASRKQRGMETQY

V: TRBV30
D: .
size: .
CDR3: AWKAVFTEAF

V: TRBV19
D: TRBD1
size: .
CDR3: ASSIDPGQTESYGYT

V: TRBV5-8
D: TRBD2
size: .
CDR3: ASSLGDSGRIREQF

V: TRBV30
D: .
size: .
CDR3: AWSHDSYEQY

V: TRBV6-5
D: TRBD1
size: .
CDR3: ASSMTGGANYGYT

V: TRBV7-9
D: TRBD2
size: once
CDR3: AAGSGGTDTQY

V: TRBV10-3
D: .
size: .
CDR3: ATQDGGTDTQY

V: TRBV10-3
D: .
size: .
CDR3: AISEGWSQETQY

V: TRBV19
D: TRBD1
size: .
CDR3: ASHESGDRGYGYT

V: TRBV2
D: .
size: few
CDR3: ASSAVSGQH

V: TRBV12-5
D: .
size: .
CDR3: ASGSDRTRGPETQY

V: TRBV7-3
D: TRBD2
size: .
CDR3: ASSFSGRSYNEQF

V: TRBV18
D: .
size: .
CDR3: ASSPPFSGGDTEAF

V: TRBV4-2
D: .
size: hyperexpanded
CDR3: ASSPLVGGTLEAF

V: TRBV6-1
D: TRBD2
size: .
CDR3: AVGSGNRLNEQY

V: TRBV29-1
D: TRBD1
size: .
CDR3: SGTGRNIQY

V: TRBV7-9
D: .
size: .
CDR3: ASSLAGSEAF

V: TRBV27
D: TRBD1
size: .
CDR3: ASSKDRDRNGNQPQH

V: TRBV9
D: .
size: few
CDR3: ASSVAFPGNTIY

V: TRBV25-1
D: .
size: .
CDR3: ASRHTSTDTQY

V: TRBV27
D: TRBD2
size: .
CDR3: ASSVLAGVGEQF

V: TRBV2
D: TRBD2
size: .
CDR3: ASSPGLAGYQETQY

V: TRBV4-2
D: .
size: .
CDR3: ASSLVRGAPNTEAF

V: TRBV7-9
D: TRBD1
size: once
CDR3: ASSFDGTGRNYGYT

V: TRBV18
D: TRBD1
size: .
CDR3: ASSPDRGEAF

V: TRBV19
D: .
size: .
CDR3: ASSLGPTGELF

V: TRBV5-1
D: .
size: .
CDR3: ASSLPHGNTEAF

V: TRBV14
D: .
size: .
CDR3: ASSQRPPTGSSPSQH

V: TRBV27
D: .
size: .
CDR3: ASSLEGMMYNEQF

V: TRBV5-1
D: .
size: .
CDR3: ASSFREPNTEAF